The entry that follows covers one TCR beta chain sequence. Its antigen is not identified. The sample belongs to a study of T cell responses to AZD1222 COVID-19 vaccine. General study points: Samples come after the peak T cell response, not at day 14. Once two AZD1222 doses were given, Spike-specific TCR breadth and depth went up. Nearly half of unique spike-specific TCRs reportedly avoided B.1.351 and B.1.1.7 mutated regions. Donors were mostly white British, more females; clonal diversity possibly underestimated.

The method was immunoSEQ multiplex PCR; TCRdb's version includes in-frame clones alone and lacks a portion of them. The repertoire holds about 180,000 clones, roughly nine tenths seen once, with 6% to 8% in the top ten. Germline values: CDR1 LNHDA, CDR2 SQIVND (reference sequence). This CDR3 is built from 16 residues. V was clipped by 0 bases and J by 3 bases; unmatched bases: 4. This chain uses TRBV19 with TRBJ1-5, with TRBD1 identical over 8 bases. This sequence originates from an adult in good health. The input for sequencing was peripheral blood, taken on day 0 of AZD1222 vaccination. The CDR3 sequence is CASSIDPTGDNQPQHF. The CDR3 DNA is TGTGCCAGTAGTATAGACCCGACAGGGGACAATCAGCCCCAGCATTTT.